The following is a T cell receptor beta chain sequence with its context. Its antigen is currently unknown. This record belongs to a study of shared clonotypes between healthy human individuals. Findings and caveats of the study: A few donors had about 5.1% of their naive CD4 clonotypes in common.

Everyone who donated was a Caucasian adult who lived in Nashville, Tennessee. The study separated CD4+ cells into CD45RA+ naive and CD45RA-negative memory subsets. Clones were read by immunoSEQ multiplex PCR, and TCRdb kept only the in-frame ones, dropping some. This table has more than 1 million clones, more than 75% appearing once. The sequence was obtained from a man aged 18 to 29 in good health. Some clones in this sample may be carry-over from other donors' samples. The source material was memory CD4+ T cells from PBMCs. Subset in this sample: CD45RA-negative fraction.

CDR3 nucleotide sequence: TGTGCCTGGAGTGTCAGCCGAGGGTATTCACCCCTCCACTTT. Protein: CAWSVSRGYSPLHF. The chain employs TRBV30 and TRBJ1-6, with D unclear. Trimming took 0 bases from V and 8 from J, leaving 11 bases between them. Germline V gene sequence: CDR1 GTSNPN, CDR2 SVGIG (reference sequence). This CDR3 comprises 14 residues. The variable domain in full, with the rest retrieved from reference TRBV30 and TRBJ1-6, is SQTIHQWPATLVQPVGSPLSLECTVEGTSNPNLYWYRQAAGRGLQLLFYSVGIGQISSEVPQNLSASRPQDRQFILSSKKLLLSDSGFYLCAWSVSRGYSPLHFGNGTRLTVT.